These 21 T cell receptor beta chains came from one sample sequenced in a study of T cells after yellow fever vaccination (dated by TCRdb to between 2019 and 2020). This specimen's treatment or condition label, interpreted: live attenuated yellow fever vaccine strain. Libraries came from 5' RACE. The sequencer listed for this sample is Illumina HiSeq 2500. TCRdb trimmed public reads at Q25 via fastp, called clones via MiXCR and kept in-frame beta chains. Each CDR3 protein gets just one entry, which takes the most common genes and DNA from the rows behind it. The sample table shows 200,000 to 300,000 distinct CDR3 sequences, and 10% to 15% are seen once. 0.4% to 0.55% of the sample is in the top ten clones. Sequenced material: CD4+ T cells sorted from PBMCs, taken 45 days after the yellow fever booster vaccination. All receptors come from a young man who received the YFV17D yellow fever vaccine.

Here the CDR3 DNA reads TGTGCCAGCAGTTACTTAGCGGAAGGTTCCTACGAGCAGTACTTC. Its translation: CASSYLAEGSYEQYF. This rearrangement joins TRBV6-2 or TRBV6-3 to TRBJ2-7; possible D gene TRBD2, 6 bases. Germline V gene sequence: CDR1 MNHEY, CDR2 SVGEGT. This CDR3 contains 15 residues. The ends were cut back, 1 base at V and 1 base at J, with 11 bases in the middle.

This clonotype was observed a few times. The chain joins TRBV7-2 to TRBJ1-5; a possible D gene is TRBD1 (6 bases). In germline, CDR1 is SGHTA, CDR2 FQGNSA. The CDR3 totals 15 residues. The V end lost 4 bases, the J end lost 9 bases, and 19 bases lay between the germline ends. The chain's CDR3 is CASSWDNEARVPQHF. DNA for the CDR3: TGTGCCAGCAGCTGGGACAACGAGGCAAGGGTGCCCCAGCATTTT.

This clonotype was detected a few times. The genes are TRBV24-1 and TRBJ2-2; TRBD1 matches 9 bases. With V trimmed by 10 bases and J by 1 base, 0 bases remained unmatched. This CDR3 region has 13 residues. Germline V CDR1 and CDR2: KGHDR, SFDVKD. The CDR3 DNA reads as TGTGCCACGGGACAGGGGAACACCGGGGAGCTGTTTTTT. Translated: CATGQGNTGELFF.

This clonotype has just a few counts. This chain uses TRBV10-3 with TRBJ2-2; D tentatively fits TRBD1 or TRBD2 (5 bases each). V dropped 7 bases and J dropped 6 bases, with 21 bases sitting between them. Per germline, CDR1 ENHRY and CDR2 SYGVKD. This CDR3 is 16 amino acids long. Here the CDR3 reads CAITPGATAGSGELFF. CDR3 DNA sequence: TGTGCCATCACACCCGGGGCGACGGCAGGGTCCGGGGAGCTGTTTTTT.

This clonotype was detected only a few times. This chain joins TRBV24-1 and TRBJ2-3; no reliable D call. V was trimmed by 5 bases and J by 4 bases, leaving 18 bases between them. The CDR3 has 16 residues. Germline V gives CDR1 KGHDR, CDR2 SFDVKD. CDR3 residues: CATSVFRTNLPDTQYF. The CDR3 bases are TGTGCCACCAGTGTGTTCAGGACGAACCTCCCAGATACGCAGTATTTT.

This chain uses TRBV10-1 with TRBJ2-1; D perhaps matches TRBD2 (5 bases). Germline values: CDR1 WNHNN, CDR2 SYGVQD (reference sequence). The CDR3 covers 12 residues. V gave up 4 bases and J gave up 7 bases, with 8 bases separating them. The CDR3: CASSATGNEQFF. CDR3 DNA sequence: TGCGCCAGCAGTGCGACGGGGAATGAGCAGTTCTTC.

In its sample, this clonotype was seen a few times. The chain employs TRBV20-1 and TRBJ2-3; D is unresolved. V gave up 6 bases and J gave up 1 base, with 11 bases separating them. Germline CDR1 reads DFQATT; CDR2 reads SNEGSKA (reference sequence). CDR3 size: 13 residues. CDR3 nucleotide sequence: TGCAGTGCCCTGAACCGCGGCACAGATACGCAGTATTTT. Its protein product is CSALNRGTDTQYF.

The chain couples TRBV7-9 to TRBJ1-2, with D possibly matching TRBD1 (6 bases). V was cut by 5 bases and J by 4 bases, with 14 bases left in between. The CDR3 length is 14 residues. Germline CDR1 is SEHNR and CDR2 is FQNEAQ (reference sequence). Written as DNA, the CDR3 is TGTGCCAGCAGCCAATCAGGAGGGGGCTATGGCTACACCTTC. Protein: CASSQSGGGYGYTF.

The genes are TRBV7-8 and TRBJ1-2; 7 nucleotides align to TRBD1. Germline V gene lookup returns CDR1 SGHVS and CDR2 FQNEAQ. The CDR3 consists of 16 residues. With V trimmed by 7 bases and J by 5 bases, 16 bases remained unmatched. The CDR3 is CASTLNQGGGLYGYTF. The CDR3 bases are TGTGCCAGCACCCTTAACCAGGGGGGAGGGTTGTATGGCTACACCTTC.

This clonotype was recorded a few times. CDR3 residues: CASIRGPGGGTGELFF. The CDR3 nucleotides read TGTGCCAGCATTCGCGGTCCAGGGGGCGGCACCGGGGAGCTGTTTTTT. The V call is TRBV6-2 or TRBV6-3, the J call TRBJ2-2, with TRBD1 matching 8 bases. CDR1 and CDR2 from the germline V gene are MNHEY and SVGEGT. This CDR3 contains 16 residues. Trimming took 7 bases from V and 4 from J; bases not matched to a gene: 11.

This chain connects TRBV7-2 to TRBJ2-5; tentative D call: TRBD2 (5 bases). CDR3 length: 13 residues. Trimming shortened V by 1 base and J by 9 bases, and 12 bases separated the two germline ends. CDR1 and CDR2 (germline): SGHTA, FQGNSA. CDR3 nucleotide sequence: TGTGCCAGCAGCTTAGGAGCAGACGGGGCCCAGTACTTC. This encodes CASSLGADGAQYF.

This chain connects TRBV12-3 or TRBV12-4 to TRBJ2-7; D unresolved. The V and J ends lost 3 bases and 4 bases respectively, with 13 bases between them. This CDR3 comprises 14 residues. The CDR3 DNA sequence: TGTGCCAGCAGTTTTCGTTGGCAGCCGTACGAGCAGTACTTC. This encodes CASSFRWQPYEQYF.

This sequence joins TRBV3-1 and TRBJ2-3, with 7 bases matching TRBD2. Germline assignment: CDR1 LGHDT and CDR2 YNNKEL (reference sequence). V gave up 4 bases and J gave up 4 bases; unmatched junction bases: 2. There are 13 residues in the CDR3. This CDR3 is CASSRLAADTQYF. The CDR3, as DNA: TGTGCCAGCAGCCGACTAGCCGCAGATACGCAGTATTTT.

The chain is built from TRBV20-1 and TRBJ1-1; 8 positions match TRBD1. V dropped 5 bases and J dropped 1; count of bases not matched to a gene: 18. The CDR3 spans 18 residues. Germline V CDR1 and CDR2: DFQATT, SNEGSKA (reference sequence). Here the CDR3 reads CSAPNPPGQGGKNTEAFF. CDR3 nucleotides: TGCAGTGCTCCCAACCCCCCAGGACAGGGTGGTAAGAACACTGAAGCTTTCTTT.

The chain is built from TRBV5-4 and TRBJ2-3; D call uncertain. The CDR3 loop spans 14 amino acids. The germline V and J ends were trimmed by 4 bases and 8 bases, with 17 bases remaining between them. The germline V gene has CDR1 SGHNT and CDR2 YYREEE (reference sequence). The CDR3 loop reads CASSTRLLGGTQYF. The CDR3, as DNA: TGTGCCAGCAGCACCCGGCTGCTCGGCGGTACGCAGTATTTT.

This clonotype has more than one count but fewer than ten. The rearrangement links TRBV4-2 to TRBJ2-7, with D unclear. The CDR3 covers 16 residues. Trimming removed 1 base from V and 2 bases from J, with 15 bases in between. CDR1 and CDR2 from the germline V gene are LGHNA and YNFKEQ. CDR3 nucleotide sequence: TGTGCCAGCAGCCAAGCAGGATCGGAGCCAACCTACGAGCAGTACTTC. Translation gives CASSQAGSEPTYEQYF.

The V call is TRBV5-1, the J call TRBJ1-1, with D unresolved. This CDR3 is built from 14 residues. Germline V gene lookup returns CDR1 SGHRS and CDR2 YFSETQ. V lost 1 base and J 7 bases, leaving 14 bases between the germline ends. The CDR3 loop is CASSLHWAGIEAFF. The CDR3 nucleotides are TGCGCCAGCAGCTTGCATTGGGCCGGTATTGAAGCTTTCTTT.

This clonotype was detected a few times. J is TRBJ2-1 and V is TRBV6-2 or TRBV6-3; D is ambiguous. The V and J ends lost 4 bases and 7 bases respectively, with 8 bases between them. CDR1 and CDR2 (germline): MNHEY, SVGEGT. The CDR3 is 12 amino acids. The CDR3 DNA reads TGTGCCAGCAGTTCCCTGGAGAATGAGCAGTTCTTC. Translation: CASSSLENEQFF.

This clonotype was observed a handful of times. CDR3: CSVRDFLQETQYF. Here the CDR3 DNA reads TGCAGCGTTAGGGACTTTCTACAAGAGACCCAGTACTTC. The V and J genes are TRBV29-1 and TRBJ2-5, with a tentative D call TRBD2 (6 bases). The CDR3 consists of 13 residues. Germline-derived CDR1 and CDR2 are SQVTM and ANQGSEA. Deletions cut 5 bases from V and 2 bases from J, with 12 bases between. Combining the CDR3 with reference TRBV29-1 and TRBJ2-5 gives the whole variable domain SAVISQKPSRDICQRGTSLTIQCQVDSQVTMMFWYRQQPGQSLTLIATANQGSEATYESGFVIDKFPISRPNLTFSTLTVSNMSPEDSSIYLCSVRDFLQETQYFGPGTRLLVL.

The sample holds a few counts of this clonotype. The chain links TRBV5-1 to TRBJ2-5; 9 bases line up with TRBD2. From germline, CDR1 is SGHRS and CDR2 YFSETQ. The CDR3 runs to 14 residues. With V trimmed by 6 bases and J by 5 bases, 8 bases remained unmatched. The chain's CDR3 is CASTGGRAEETQYF. CDR3 nucleotides: TGCGCCAGCACTGGCGGGAGGGCCGAGGAGACCCAGTACTTC.

In its sample, this clonotype was seen a few times. V is TRBV7-2 and J is TRBJ2-3; D call uncertain. This CDR3 has 13 amino acids. The germline V gene encodes CDR1 SGHTA and CDR2 FQGNSA. V lost 4 bases and J lost 5, with 10 bases in between. CDR3 sequence: CASSSSILDTQYF. The DNA for the CDR3 is TGTGCCAGCAGCTCCTCGATTCTAGATACGCAGTATTTT. The whole variable domain, remainder taken from reference TRBV7-2 and TRBJ2-3, is GAGVSQSPSNKVTEKGKDVELRCDPISGHTALYWYRQSLGQGLEFLIYFQGNSAPDKSGLPSDRFSAERTGGSVSTLTIQRTQQEDSAVYLCASSSSILDTQYFGPGTRLTVL.